The 2 T cell receptor beta chains presented below share a single source sample, sequenced in a study of blood T cell repertoires in COVID-19. Only in-frame clones appear in the TCRdb table, and some are missing; sequencing was by immunoSEQ multiplex PCR. The sample records 450,000 or so clones, around nine tenths being singletons. The sample taken for sequencing was peripheral blood. These receptors all stem from a man between 18 and 35 years old with COVID-19, enrolled during active disease.

The chain couples TRBV9 to TRBJ1-6; 7 positions match TRBD1. Unmatched junction bases numbered 6, after V lost 3 bases and J lost 6 bases. The CDR3 consists of 15 residues. The germline V gene has CDR1 SGDLS and CDR2 YYNGEE. The CDR3 loop is CASSARQGGNSPLHF. The CDR3 DNA reads TGTGCCAGCAGCGCCCGACAGGGCGGTAATTCACCCCTCCACTTT. Combining the CDR3 with reference TRBV9 and TRBJ1-6 gives the whole variable domain DSGVTQTPKHLITATGQRVTLRCSPRSGDLSVYWYQQSLDQGLQFLIQYYNGEERAKGNILERFSAQQFPDLHSELNLSSLELGDSALYFCASSARQGGNSPLHFGNGTRLTVT.

This rearrangement joins TRBV10-3 to TRBJ2-2; D is ambiguous. CDR1 and CDR2 from the germline V gene are ENHRY and SYGVKD. The CDR3 spans 10 residues. V dropped 6 bases and J dropped 10 bases, with 6 bases sitting between them. The CDR3 bases are TGTGCCATCAGAGGAGAGGAGCTGTTTTTT. This codes for CAIRGEELFF.